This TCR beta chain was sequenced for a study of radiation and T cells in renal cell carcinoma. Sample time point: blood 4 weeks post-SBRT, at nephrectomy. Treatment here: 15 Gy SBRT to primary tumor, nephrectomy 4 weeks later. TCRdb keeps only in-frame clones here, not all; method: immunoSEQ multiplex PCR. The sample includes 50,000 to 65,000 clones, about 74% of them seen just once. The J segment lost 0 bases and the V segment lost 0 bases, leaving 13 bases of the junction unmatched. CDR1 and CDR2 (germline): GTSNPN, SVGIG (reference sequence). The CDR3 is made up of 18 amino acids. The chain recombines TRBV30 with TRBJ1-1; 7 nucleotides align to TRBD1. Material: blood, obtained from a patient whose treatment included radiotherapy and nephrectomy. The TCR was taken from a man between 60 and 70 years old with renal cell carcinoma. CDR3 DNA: TGTGCCTGGAGTGTAGGCGACTCCAGGGGGTCCATGAACACTGAAGCTTTCTTT. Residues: CAWSVGDSRGSMNTEAFF.